The present T cell receptor beta chain was sequenced within a study of blood T cell repertoires in COVID-19. Study details: Researchers got acute and convalescent COVID-19 samples from the United States, Italy and Spain. The cDNA or gDNA used as material had been derived from T cells, B-cell-depleted T cells, or PBMCs.

In regard to this clone: This CDR3 is also generated by other DNA sequences in the sample.

Per the study methods: Cell counts per sample came from amplifying reference gene primers. Libraries were prepared by immunoSEQ multiplex PCR; TCRdb keeps only in-frame clonotypes and omits some of them. V, J and clone size reflect that table, while D and trimming were determined from the DNA. The repertoire consists of around 210,000 clones, with approximately 87% occurring once and the leading ten covering around 0.76%. After removal of 4 bases from V and 3 bases from J, the junction contained 2 bases not matched to a gene. Per germline, CDR1 KGHSH and CDR2 LQKENI. The CDR3 is 13 residues long. Sequencing was performed on peripheral blood. The chain recombines TRBV18 with TRBJ1-1; 7 bases fit TRBD1. This receptor was taken from a woman in her 70s with acute or convalescent COVID-19. The CDR3 is CASSRDRDTEAFF. The CDR3 DNA reads as TGTGCCAGCTCACGAGACAGGGACACTGAAGCTTTCTTT.